This record concerns one T cell receptor beta chain sequence. This record comes from a study of CD8 T cells in Susac syndrome. The CDR3 covers 14 residues. Germline V CDR1 and CDR2: SGDLS, YYNGEE. The trim removed 3 bases at V and 1 base at J, leaving 3 bases unmatched. In contrast to the negatively isolated CD8+ and CD4+ T cells, TEMRA cells were FACS-enriched. Random-hexamer reverse transcription was applied to roughly 0.5 to 1 ug RNA. Across 54 Vbeta and 13 Jbeta, TCR beta CDR3 was amplified with immunoSEQ multiplex PCR. TCRdb recomputed calls from the immunoSEQ multiplex PCR reads with MiXCR, one row per CDR3 protein. Altogether about 140,000 distinct CDR3 sequences are present, just under 95% being singletons, with the ten largest covering 0.13% to 0.15%.

The chain uses TRBV9 and TRBJ1-1, with 7 bases aligning to TRBD1. The TCR originated in a human donor with Susac syndrome. The specimen sequenced was CD4+ T cells from PBMCs. CDR3: CASSGGTANTEAFF. CDR3 sequence (DNA): TGTGCCAGCAGCGGGGGGACAGCGAACACTGAAGCTTTCTTT.